Presented here are 24 T cell receptor beta chains from one specimen sequenced in a study of T cell repertoires in cytomegalovirus infection. TCRdb independently ran MiXCR on the reads; one entry per CDR3 protein. The sample records some 680,000 distinct CDR3 sequences, less than 40% being singletons. The sequenced sample consisted of PBMCs. The source of these receptors is a human donor in good health (CMV status not recorded). Some clones in this sample may be carry-over from other donors' samples.

The rearrangement uses TRBV4-2 and TRBJ2-5; 9 bases line up with TRBD1. This CDR3 is 17 amino acids long. Per germline, CDR1 LGHNA and CDR2 YNFKEQ. Germline trimming cut 6 bases from V and 5 bases from J; bases unmatched to any gene: 16. The CDR3: CASRPDPGQGRGETQYF. The CDR3 DNA sequence: TGTGCCAGCAGACCCGACCCGGGACAGGGACGTGGGGAGACCCAGTACTTC.

At least ten counts were recorded for this clonotype. This chain uses TRBV7-2 with TRBJ2-3; D is perhaps TRBD2 (5 bases). Deletions cut 0 bases from V and 0 bases from J, with 10 bases between. Germline CDR1 SGHTA, CDR2 FQGNSA. CDR3 length: 16 amino acids. The CDR3 region is CASSLAASPSTDTQYF. In nucleotides, the CDR3 is TGTGCCAGCAGCTTAGCGGCTAGCCCTAGCACAGATACGCAGTATTTT.

This clonotype was recorded at least ten times. CDR3 DNA sequence: TGTGCCAGCAGCTCAGGACTGCAGATTTATGGCTACACCTTC. The encoded protein is CASSSGLQIYGYTF. This chain links TRBV7-2 with TRBJ1-2; D gene uncertain. Trimming removed 4 bases at V and 5 bases at J, with 14 bases between. Germline V lookup: CDR1 SGHTA, CDR2 FQGNSA. The CDR3 loop spans 14 amino acids.

The J gene is TRBJ1-2, the V gene TRBV28; D gene ambiguous. The CDR3 length is 12 residues. Germline V gene data show CDR1 as MDHEN and CDR2 as SYDVKM. Trimming shortened V by 7 bases and J by 4 bases, and 10 bases separated the two germline ends. In DNA, the CDR3 is TGTGCCAGCAACACGGGGATCTATGGCTACACCTTC. Protein product: CASNTGIYGYTF.

Points on this clonotype: A much larger clonotype is one base distant, so this may be a read error. The gene calls are TRBV7-2 and TRBJ1-4; TRBD1 agrees at 9 bases. The V and J ends lost 1 base and 7 bases, in that order; junction bases with no gene match: 7. Germline CDR1 SGHTA, CDR2 FQGNSA. CDR3 length: 16 residues. CDR3 bases: TGTGCCAGCAGCTTAGGGGACAGGGCGCGGAGTGAAAAACTGTTTTTT. Translating gives CASSLGDRARSEKLFF.

The sample holds many counts of this clonotype. V is TRBV7-9 and J is TRBJ2-7, with D hard to call. The germline V and J ends were trimmed by 0 bases and 7 bases, with 13 bases remaining between them. The CDR3 sequence is 14 residues long. Germline CDR1 is SEHNR and CDR2 is FQNEAQ (reference sequence). CDR3 amino acids: CASSLASSGLEQYF. The CDR3 DNA follows: TGTGCCAGCAGCTTAGCTTCGTCCGGTTTAGAGCAGTACTTC. Full variable domain (rest looked up from reference TRBV7-9 and TRBJ2-7): DTGVSQNPRHKITKRGQNVTFRCDPISEHNRLYWYRQTLGQGPEFLTYFQNEAQLEKSRLLSDRFSAERPKGSFSTLEIQRTEQGDSAMYLCASSLASSGLEQYFGPGTRLTVT.

This clonotype was detected a few times. The V gene is TRBV3-1, the J gene TRBJ2-1; 15 positions agree with TRBD2. With V trimmed by 2 bases and J by 4 bases, 3 bases remained unmatched. The CDR3 totals 17 residues. The germline gives CDR1 LGHDT, CDR2 YNNKEL (reference sequence). The CDR3, as DNA: TGTGCCAGCAGCCAATTTGGACTAGCGGGAGGGTACAATGAGCAGTTCTTC. This gives the protein CASSQFGLAGGYNEQFF.

This chain joins TRBV5-4 and TRBJ1-6, with a possible D match to TRBD1 (6 bases). Germline loops: CDR1 SGHNT, CDR2 YYREEE (reference sequence). The CDR3 extends over 15 amino acids. Trimming left V 0 bases short and J 7 bases short, with 11 bases between. In nucleotides, the CDR3 is TGTGCCAGCAGCTTGGAGGGGGTGAAGAATTCACCCCTCCACTTT. Residues: CASSLEGVKNSPLHF.

The rearrangement links TRBV11-2 to TRBJ2-7; the match to TRBD1 covers 7 bases. The CDR3 has 14 amino acids. Looked up from germline, CDR1 is SGHAT and CDR2 is FQNNGV. V dropped 5 bases and J dropped 6; count of bases not matched to a gene: 10. CDR3 in amino acids: CASSLQGQWAEQYF. The DNA for the CDR3 is TGTGCCAGCAGCCTCCAGGGACAGTGGGCCGAGCAGTACTTC. Supplemented by reference TRBV11-2 and TRBJ2-7, the full variable domain reads EAGVAQSPRYKIIEKRQSVAFWCNPISGHATLYWYQQILGQGPKLLIQFQNNGVVDDSQLPKDRFSAERLKGVDSTLKIQPAKLEDSAVYLCASSLQGQWAEQYFGPGTRLTVT.

This clonotype was detected only a few times. V gene TRBV4-1 combines with J gene TRBJ1-2, with D uncertain. Per germline, CDR1 MGHRA and CDR2 YSYEKL. This CDR3 has 15 residues. Trimming pared 0 bases from V and 7 bases from J, leaving 15 bases between. In DNA form, the CDR3 reads TGCGCCAGCAGCCAAGACCCCCACCGACCGGGTGGCTACACCTTC. Its translation is CASSQDPHRPGGYTF.

This clonotype has a handful of counts. The V call is TRBV11-2, the J call TRBJ2-5; a possible D gene is TRBD2 (5 bases). V gave up 1 base and J gave up 4 bases, with 16 bases separating them. This CDR3 has 16 residues. The germline V gene has CDR1 SGHAT and CDR2 FQNNGV. CDR3 nucleotides: TGTGCCAGCAGCTTAGTAGCGTCGGGTCTTCTAGAGACCCAGTACTTC. This gives the protein CASSLVASGLLETQYF. Together with reference TRBV11-2 and TRBJ2-5, the CDR3 gives the full variable domain: EAGVAQSPRYKIIEKRQSVAFWCNPISGHATLYWYQQILGQGPKLLIQFQNNGVVDDSQLPKDRFSAERLKGVDSTLKIQPAKLEDSAVYLCASSLVASGLLETQYFGPGTRLLVL.

CDR3 amino acids: CASSPHRDSKGTQYF. CDR3 nucleotide sequence: TGTGCCAGCAGTCCACACCGGGACTCAAAGGGCACGCAGTATTTT. The chain links TRBV27 to TRBJ2-3, with D perhaps matching TRBD2 (6 bases). Per germline, CDR1 MNHEY and CDR2 SMNVEV (reference sequence). V dropped 5 bases and J dropped 9 bases, with 21 bases sitting between them. This CDR3 spans 15 amino acids.

For the CDR3, the DNA is TGTGCCAGCAGCTCAGGGACAGGGGACAATCAGCCCCAGCATTTT. It translates to CASSSGTGDNQPQHF. The chain employs TRBV7-9 and TRBJ1-5; 10 bases map to TRBD1. Looked up from germline, CDR1 is SEHNR and CDR2 is FQNEAQ (reference sequence). The CDR3 contains 15 residues. After removal of 4 bases from V and 3 bases from J, the junction contained 3 bases not matched to a gene.

Worth noting for this clonotype: Just one base apart from a much larger clone, this may be a read error. The rearrangement uses TRBV12-5 and TRBJ2-1; no reliable D call. V was shortened by 6 bases and J by 4 bases, with 16 bases between the two germline ends. The CDR3 spans 15 residues. Germline V CDR1 and CDR2: LGHNT, FRNRAP. The CDR3 region is CASGFLGSTYNEQFF. The CDR3 bases are TGTGCTAGTGGCTTCCTCGGGTCAACATACAATGAGCAGTTCTTC.

This clonotype showed up just a few times. J is TRBJ2-1 and V is TRBV7-4; D remains ambiguous. CDR3 length: 14 amino acids. CDR1 and CDR2 from the germline V gene are SGHVT and SQSDAQ. The V end lost 4 bases, the J end lost 0 bases, and 7 bases lay between the germline ends. DNA for the CDR3: TGTGCCAGCAGCTCTTCTCTCTCCTACAATGAGCAGTTCTTC. It codes for CASSSSLSYNEQFF. Variable domain in full (rest from reference TRBV7-4 and TRBJ2-1): GAGVSQSPRYKVAKRGRDVALRCDSISGHVTLYWYRQTLGQGSEVLTYSQSDAQRDKSGRPSGRFSAERPERSVSTLKIQRTEQGDSAVYLCASSSSLSYNEQFFGPGTRLTVL.

In its sample, this clonotype was seen a few times. One end of the junction does not line up with germline, which may come from a read error. This chain joins TRBV7-7 and TRBJ2-1; D may be TRBD2 (7 bases). Per germline, CDR1 SSHAT and CDR2 FNYEAQ (reference sequence). CDR3 length: 18 amino acids. The DNA of the CDR3 is TGTGCTAGCAGCTTAGGGGGGGTTCAACAGGGCCCCTACAATGAGCAGTTCTTC. It specifies CASSLGGVQQGPYNEQFF.

Remarks on this clonotype: One base away lies a much larger clone, so this may be a sequencing read error. The chain combines TRBV7-8 with TRBJ2-3; D is unclear. Per the germline V gene, CDR1 is SGHVS and CDR2 is FQNEAQ. This CDR3 contains 13 residues. In DNA, the CDR3 is TGTGACAGCAGCCCGGAAGTGACAGATACGCAGTATTTT. Its protein is CDSSPEVTDTQYF.

V is TRBV11-1 and J is TRBJ1-1, with D unresolved. Germline assignment: CDR1 SGHAT and CDR2 FQDESV (reference sequence). V lost 0 bases and J 1 base, leaving 9 bases between the germline ends. The CDR3 consists of 15 residues. CDR3 DNA: TGTGCCAGCAGCTTAGCCGTGGGGTCGAACACTGAAGCTTTCTTT. Protein sequence: CASSLAVGSNTEAFF.

Only a few counts were recorded for this clonotype. This chain connects TRBV19 to TRBJ1-1; D not resolved. Trimming shortened V by 0 bases and J by 3 bases, and 11 bases separated the two germline ends. The CDR3 runs to 15 residues. Germline V gene data show CDR1 as LNHDA and CDR2 as SQIVND (reference sequence). CDR3 DNA sequence: TGTGCCAGTAGTATAGATCGGGTCGGCTACACTGAAGCTTTCTTT. Its protein is CASSIDRVGYTEAFF.

About this clonotype itself: Since no conserved phenylalanine or tryptophan closes the CDR3, a read error is the likely cause. The V gene is TRBV29-1, the J gene TRBJ2-4; TRBD2 agrees at 7 bases. From germline, CDR1 is SQVTM and CDR2 ANQGSEA. V gave up 7 bases and J gave up 1 base; unmatched junction bases: 10. The CDR3 consists of 15 residues. Here the CDR3 DNA reads TGCAGCGCCGGGGGAGGGGAAGGGGCCAAAAACATTCAGTACTTA. This translates into CSAGGGEGAKNIQYL.

The genes are TRBV6-1 and TRBJ1-5; D possibly corresponds to TRBD1 (5 bases). V lost 0 bases to trimming and J lost 0 bases, with 9 bases between them. This CDR3 is built from 16 residues. Germline-derived CDR1 and CDR2 are MNHNS and SASEGT. CDR3: CASSEAHRGSNQPQHF. The CDR3 coding sequence is TGTGCCAGCAGTGAAGCGCATAGGGGTAGCAATCAGCCCCAGCATTTT.

This clonotype was seen a single time. Without the conserved terminal phenylalanine or tryptophan, this CDR3 likely stems from a read error. The DNA is left out, because the CDR3 cannot be placed on it with certainty; the CDR3 is given as TCRdb lists it. The rearrangement uses TRBV7-2 and TRBJ2-1; no check of the table's D call, TRBD1, against the DNA was made. The CDR3 length equals 13 residues, ends included. CDR1 and CDR2 from the germline V gene are SGHTA and FQGNSA. CDR3 protein: CASSLDTGAPRFL.

The genes are TRBV29-1 and TRBJ2-7; 7 positions match TRBD1. Germline assignment: CDR1 SQVTM and CDR2 ANQGSEA. Trimming at V came to 3 bases and at J to 4 bases, leaving 9 bases not matched to a gene. The CDR3 consists of 14 residues. CDR3 sequence (DNA): TGCAGCGTTGAGACCGGGACAGAGTTATACGAGCAGTACTTC. It encodes CSVETGTELYEQYF.

This chain links TRBV12-3 or TRBV12-4 with TRBJ2-7, with TRBD1 matching 11 bases. Unmatched junction bases numbered 9, after V lost 5 bases and J lost 3 bases. The CDR3 extends over 16 amino acids. The DNA for the CDR3 is TGTGCCAGCAGTGTCTACCGGACAGGGGGCTTCTACGAGCAGTACTTC. This translates into CASSVYRTGGFYEQYF.